Listed below are T cell receptor beta chains from one sample, sequenced in a study of OX40 agonist ivuxolimab in advanced cancers. Using immunoSEQ multiplex PCR, the repertoire was profiled, and TCRdb retains in-frame clones only, with some absent. Of about 76,000 clones in the sample, 85% were seen once. Material: CD4+ or CD8+ T cells sorted from blood, obtained in a trial of the OX40 agonist ivuxolimab. The receptors were gathered from an adult with an advanced solid tumor such as melanoma, head and neck, liver or kidney cancer. Each CDR3 is given without its conserved first and last residue.

cdr3_aa v_call
ASSPQRNSYEQY TRBV11-3
ATTPGTGASSSYEQY TRBV19
ASSLGGDMNTEAF TRBV11-3
ASSSRLNTEAF TRBV4-2
ASSQDPETQY TRBV4-3
ASSPRGPYEQY TRBV7-9
ASSISDPSYEQY TRBV19
ASISPGPRNQPQH TRBV6-1
ASAHSYEQY TRBV6-1
ASSVNRVEHEQY TRBV6-5
SVERAGLSGYT TRBV29-1
ASYKTGDSRYGYT TRBV11-2
ASSFRTGQSYNSPLH TRBV5-1
ASSQEPGQGGYEQY TRBV4-3
ARSLVGTGELFNYGYT TRBV5-3
AWSGQYNEQF TRBV30
ASRGTFQRGNQPQH TRBV19
AWSIQGGYGYT TRBV30
ATSRDIGAGTEAF TRBV15
ASSLDRWGETQY TRBV5-5
ASSPGAWVGYT TRBV9
ASSLIENPDTQY TRBV5-1
ASSTRGPGTGELF TRBV19
ASSTSSRPDTQY TRBV7-2
ASSLSGVNTGELF TRBV7-3
ASSIIGKNNEQF TRBV19
ASSPLTSGRANEQF TRBV11-2
ASSPRPIHGYT TRBV6-5
ASSYSWGGRNQPQH TRBV6-5
ASSLRAENTEAF TRBV11-2
ASSLVVSLYNEQF TRBV11-3
ASSPQWGLLRQNTEAF TRBV11-2
ASSPQGTGTEAF TRBV7-9
ASSAKETQY TRBV7-2
AWMRIHTEAF TRBV30
ASSRLGTPTDTQY TRBV6-5
ATEGAGTGNAGELF TRBV15
ASNRESNYGYT TRBV19
ASSLGATTNEKLF TRBV5-4
ASSPGLAGNNNEQF TRBV7-9
ASVDRPFDEQF TRBV2
ASSLDGSMNTEAF TRBV7-8
ASSLGGGPTDTQY TRBV7-6
ASSLGPGQPQH TRBV4-1
AWNRVLNTEAF TRBV30
ASSLETALGGYT TRBV7-9
ASASGASSYEQY TRBV4-2
ASSLDYGYT TRBV13
ASMRRGAGELF TRBV6-5
ASSLRGFQPQH TRBV5-6
ASSVVGTGGSEQY TRBV7-2
ASSEGWSNQPQH TRBV2
ASSPPRRGQGRVDTEAF TRBV18
SVDGQGDYEQY TRBV29-1
ASSYSGQGNQPQH TRBV6-5